These T cell receptor beta chains were read from a single sample in a study of blood T cells in healthy people across ages. TCRdb fed the 5' RACE reads into MiXCR, producing one record per CDR3 protein. The sample lists around 990,000 distinct CDR3 sequences; under 40% were seen once. Sequencing was done on a sample of blood. The receptors here all came from a man between 18 and 29 years old in good health. CDR3s include the opening cysteine and the closing phenylalanine or tryptophan. Fields, in order: V gene, clone size, D gene, J gene, CDR3 protein, CDR3 DNA. A D gene is named only where the DNA matches it firmly. Size tells how often a clone was seen (once, few, many) or the class of an expanded clone, and some rows leave it out.

TRBV7-2	few	TRBD1	TRBJ2-7	CASSLTQGVLLYEQYF	TGTGCCAGCAGCTTGACACAGGGGGTGCTCTTGTACGAGCAGTACTTC
TRBV11-1	few	NA	TRBJ1-2	CASSPGPQGRYTF	TGTGCCAGCAGCCCCGGGCCCCAGGGACGCTACACCTTC
TRBV27	few	NA	TRBJ1-1	CASSTNLDTEAFF	TGTGCCAGCAGCACAAACCTGGACACTGAAGCTTTCTTT
TRBV6-6	few	NA	TRBJ2-5	CASSSFSTAAAETQYF	TGTGCCAGCAGTTCTTTTTCGACAGCCGCGGCGGAGACCCAGTACTTC
TRBV20-1	few	TRBD1	TRBJ2-7	CSARGVGQVTYEQYF	TGCAGTGCTAGAGGGGTGGGACAGGTTACCTACGAGCAGTACTTC
TRBV4-1	many	NA	TRBJ2-1	CASSQETIRDEQFF	TGCGCCAGCAGCCAAGAGACTATCCGGGATGAGCAGTTCTTC
TRBV29-1	few	TRBD1	TRBJ2-6	CSVEGTGDGANVLTF	TGCAGCGTTGAGGGAACAGGGGACGGGGCCAACGTCCTGACTTTC
TRBV4-1	NA	TRBD1	TRBJ2-5	CASSQGQGAGETQYF	TGCGCCAGCAGCCAAGGACAGGGGGCGGGGGAGACCCAGTACTTC
TRBV11-2	NA	NA	TRBJ1-5	CASSEDRTGPQHF	TGTGCCAGCAGCGAAGACAGGACTGGGCCCCAGCATTTT
TRBV6-5	few	NA	TRBJ2-5	CASRKERGQIQETQYF	TGTGCCAGCAGAAAGGAACGAGGACAGATCCAAGAGACCCAGTACTTC
TRBV5-1	NA	NA	TRBJ2-3	CASSLAGLSTQYF	TGCGCCAGCAGCTTGGCCGGGCTATCAACGCAGTATTTT
TRBV25-1	NA	NA	TRBJ2-1	CASSEIMLGEQFF	TGTGCCAGCAGTGAAATTATGCTGGGTGAGCAGTTCTTC
TRBV12-3/TRBV12-4	NA	TRBD2	TRBJ2-2	CASSLSGEENTGELFF	TGTGCCAGCAGTTTGAGCGGGGAGGAGAACACCGGGGAGCTGTTTTTT
TRBV29-1	NA	NA	TRBJ2-3	CSGEEGGTQYF	TGCAGCGGTGAAGAAGGGGGTACGCAGTATTTT
TRBV7-2	NA	NA	TRBJ1-1	CARSLYPPGLNTEAFF	TGTGCCCGCAGCTTATATCCCCCAGGGTTGAACACTGAAGCTTTCTTT
TRBV5-1	NA	TRBD2	TRBJ2-1	CASGLPGLAGGDEQFF	TGCGCCAGCGGCTTACCGGGACTAGCGGGGGGGGATGAGCAGTTCTTC
TRBV4-1	few	TRBD2	TRBJ2-1	CASSALAGGPREQFF	TGCGCCAGCAGCGCTCTAGCGGGGGGGCCGCGTGAGCAGTTCTTC
TRBV4-2	NA	TRBD1	TRBJ2-5	CASSQDNSGGGGETQYF	TGTGCCAGCAGCCAAGATAATTCAGGGGGCGGAGGAGAGACCCAGTACTTC
TRBV5-1	few	NA	TRBJ1-4	CASSQGRTNSNEKLFF	TGCGCCAGCAGCCAGGGACGGACAAATTCTAATGAAAAACTGTTTTTT
TRBV28	NA	TRBD1	TRBJ2-7	CASSSRTGGVNEQYF	TGTGCCAGCAGTTCACGGACAGGGGGAGTAAACGAGCAGTACTTC
TRBV7-3	few	NA	TRBJ2-1	CASSSYQGSQYYEQFF	TGTGCCAGCAGCTCTTACCAGGGGTCCCAATATTATGAGCAGTTCTTC
TRBV29-1	many	NA	TRBJ2-3	CSVGALDTQYF	TGCAGCGTTGGGGCTCTCGATACGCAGTATTTT
TRBV7-2	NA	TRBD2	TRBJ2-2	CASSSSGGKNTGELFF	TGTGCCAGCAGCTCTAGCGGGGGGAAGAACACCGGGGAGCTGTTTTTT
TRBV3-1	few	NA	TRBJ2-5	CASSQNFADQETQYF	TGTGCCAGCAGCCAAAATTTTGCGGACCAAGAGACCCAGTACTTC
TRBV5-1	NA	NA	TRBJ1-2	CASSAEFGYTF	TGCGCCAGCAGCGCGGAGTTCGGCTACACCTTC
TRBV20-1	few	TRBD1	TRBJ2-7	CSARAGTGRSSYEQYF	TGCAGTGCTAGGGCCGGGACAGGGAGGAGCTCCTACGAGCAGTACTTC
TRBV19	NA	NA	TRBJ1-1	CASRSISGVEAFF	TGTGCCAGTAGATCCATATCGGGAGTGGAAGCTTTCTTT
TRBV7-9	NA	NA	TRBJ2-5	CASSTDLPPKTQYF	TGTGCCAGCAGCACGGACCTGCCACCAAAGACCCAGTACTTC
TRBV27	few	NA	TRBJ2-1	CASSAGGVFNEQFF	TGTGCCAGCAGTGCTGGTGGGGTCTTCAATGAGCAGTTCTTC
TRBV12-5	few	NA	TRBJ1-6	CARGGLYNSPLHF	TGTGCTAGGGGAGGGCTGTATAATTCACCCCTCCACTTT
TRBV4-2	NA	NA	TRBJ2-7	CASSREDGTYEQYF	TGTGCCAGCAGCCGAGAGGACGGGACCTACGAGCAGTACTTC
TRBV7-8	NA	TRBD1	TRBJ1-3	CASSLDRPVTPGNTIYF	TGTGCCAGCAGCTTGGACAGGCCGGTTACACCTGGAAACACCATATATTTT
TRBV12-3/TRBV12-4	once	NA	TRBJ2-1	CASSLAPAYEQFF	TGTGCCAGCAGTTTGGCGCCGGCGTACGAGCAGTTCTTC
TRBV24-1	NA	NA	TRBJ2-7	CATSDPDGSSYEQYF	TGTGCCACCAGTGACCCCGACGGAAGCTCCTACGAGCAGTACTTC
TRBV5-1	NA	NA	TRBJ2-7	CASSLVPGQAYEQYF	TGCGCCAGCAGCTTGGTCCCGGGACAAGCCTACGAGCAGTACTTC
TRBV29-1	NA	NA	TRBJ1-5	CSVGAGRQPQHF	TGCAGCGTTGGGGCAGGGCGGCAGCCCCAGCATTTT
TRBV11-1	few	NA	TRBJ1-1	CASSLNNRESILGEAFF	TGTGCCAGCAGCCTTAATAACAGGGAGAGTATACTCGGTGAAGCTTTCTTT
TRBV4-3	NA	NA	TRBJ2-1	CASSQDPSVSSYNEQFF	TGCGCCAGCAGCCAAGATCCCTCCGTGAGCTCCTACAATGAGCAGTTCTTC
TRBV21-1	NA	NA	TRBJ1-5	CASSKDRGRDRNQPQHF	TGTGCCAGCAGCAAAGACCGGGGCAGGGATCGCAATCAGCCCCAGCATTTT
TRBV7-9	many	TRBD2	TRBJ2-1	CASSSSLADRSYNEQFF	TGTGCCAGCAGCTCGTCTCTAGCGGACCGGTCCTACAATGAGCAGTTCTTC
TRBV29-1	NA	TRBD1	TRBJ2-7	CSVEGDRGRGEQYF	TGCAGCGTTGAGGGTGACAGGGGGCGAGGCGAGCAGTACTTC
TRBV14	NA	TRBD2	TRBJ2-1	CASSPGLAPWGEQFF	TGTGCCAGCAGCCCGGGACTAGCGCCGTGGGGCGAGCAGTTCTTC